These 30 T cell receptor beta chains came from one sample sequenced in a study of identical twins. Via MiXCR, TCRdb re-called the 5' RACE reads, giving one row per CDR3 protein. The data show about 530,000 distinct CDR3 sequences, nearly 15% seen once. The same sample was also used in a study of yellow fever vaccine responses in identical twins.

The specimen sequenced was CD4+ T cells sorted from blood. All receptors derive from a woman under 30 in good health.

The rearrangement uses TRBV5-1 and TRBJ2-3; the match to TRBD2 covers 9 bases. Trimming cost V 4 bases and J 1 base; bases outside gene matches: 4. The germline V gene encodes CDR1 SGHRS and CDR2 YFSETQ. This CDR3 is 15 amino acids long. The CDR3, as DNA: TGCGCCAGCAGCGCGGGAGGGACGGGCACAGATACGCAGTATTTT. This sequence encodes CASSAGGTGTDTQYF.

The rearrangement uses TRBV10-3 and TRBJ1-1; a weak D match, TRBD1 (5 bases). Trimming removed 5 bases from V and 4 bases from J, with 11 bases in between. Germline CDR1 reads ENHRY; CDR2 reads SYGVKD. The CDR3 extends over 13 amino acids. This CDR3 is CAISSDTTTEAFF. The CDR3 coding sequence is TGTGCCATCAGTTCGGACACCACCACTGAAGCTTTCTTT.

This clonotype was seen a few times. The J gene is TRBJ2-3, the V gene TRBV5-1; TRBD1 might be the D (5 bases). V was cut by 0 bases and J by 2 bases, with 13 bases left in between. Germline CDR1 is SGHRS and CDR2 is YFSETQ. This CDR3 has 16 amino acids. The CDR3 loop is CASSLGFAGYTDTQYF. The CDR3 nucleotides read TGCGCCAGCAGCTTGGGGTTCGCAGGGTACACAGATACGCAGTATTTT.

CDR3 protein: CATSRAGIPYEQYF. The DNA of the CDR3 is TGTGCCACCAGTAGAGCGGGAATACCCTACGAGCAGTACTTC. This chain uses TRBV24-1 with TRBJ2-7, with 7 bases that match TRBD2. Germline V CDR1 and CDR2: KGHDR, SFDVKD. Trimming at V came to 6 bases and at J to 2 bases, leaving 6 bases not matched to a gene. CDR3 length equals 14 residues.

J is TRBJ2-1 and V is TRBV7-3; TRBD1 is a possible D gene (6 bases). This CDR3 has 15 residues. V was clipped by 4 bases and J by 0 bases, with 10 bases between them. Per the germline V gene, CDR1 is SGHTA and CDR2 is FQGTGA. CDR3 DNA sequence: TGTGCCAGCAGCTACGTACAGGGCTCCTACAATGAGCAGTTCTTC. Encoded protein: CASSYVQGSYNEQFF.

The chain carries TRBV10-1 and TRBJ1-4; no definite D call. Germline V gene data show CDR1 as WNHNN and CDR2 as SYGVQD (reference sequence). The CDR3 is made up of 11 amino acids. Between the trimmed V and J ends, which lost 8 bases and 4 bases, there was a span of 5 bases. CDR3 in DNA: TGCGCCAGCCCCTATAATGAAAAACTGTTTTTT. It codes for CASPYNEKLFF.

The genes are TRBV4-2 and TRBJ2-3; D call uncertain. The length of the CDR3 is 15 residues. The germline V gene has CDR1 LGHNA and CDR2 YNFKEQ. Trimming took off 0 bases at V and 6 bases at J, with 13 bases between the two ends. CDR3 sequence (DNA): TGTGCCAGCAGCCAAGAGGTTGTGGCCGCGGATACGCAGTATTTT. It yields the protein CASSQEVVAADTQYF.

The V and J genes are TRBV7-9 and TRBJ1-1; D gene unclear. Germline V gives CDR1 SEHNR, CDR2 FQNEAQ (reference sequence). The CDR3 runs 13 residues. The ends were cut back, 1 base at V and 6 bases at J, with 9 bases in the middle. CDR3 DNA: TGTGCCAGCAGCTTAGGGTTGGGAGCTGAAGCTTTCTTT. Translating it yields CASSLGLGAEAFF.

This clonotype was picked up a small number of times. The V gene is TRBV27, the J gene TRBJ2-1; D is ambiguous. The CDR3 length is 16 residues. The germline V and J ends were trimmed by 4 bases and 4 bases, with 17 bases remaining between them. Per the germline V gene, CDR1 is MNHEY and CDR2 is SMNVEV (reference sequence). This CDR3 is CASSSDRLTMYNEQFF. For the CDR3, the DNA is TGTGCCAGCAGTTCCGATCGGCTAACCATGTACAATGAGCAGTTCTTC.

This clonotype appeared a few times. The chain joins TRBV11-3 to TRBJ2-1; D is possibly TRBD2 (7 bases). The germline CDR1 and CDR2 sequences are SGHNT and YENEEA. Between the trimmed V and J ends, which lost 2 bases and 4 bases, there was a span of 18 bases. This CDR3 is 17 amino acids long. Written as DNA, the CDR3 is TGTGCCAGCAGCTTAAGGGGGGGCGGGTTCCTTTACAATGAGCAGTTCTTC. Amino acids: CASSLRGGGFLYNEQFF.

In its sample, this clonotype was seen many times. This rearrangement joins TRBV6-2 or TRBV6-3 to TRBJ1-5, with D possibly being TRBD1 (6 bases). V shed 5 bases and J shed 3 bases, with 14 bases lying between them. This CDR3 is 15 amino acids long. The germline gives CDR1 MNHEY, CDR2 SVGEGT. The CDR3 region has the DNA TGTGCCAGCAGTGTCGGGGGGGCCCACAATCAGCCCCAGCATTTT. It translates to CASSVGGAHNQPQHF.

This chain links TRBV28 with TRBJ1-5; D perhaps matches TRBD1 (5 bases). The length of the CDR3 is 16 residues. The germline CDR1 and CDR2 sequences are MDHEN and SYDVKM. Trimming took 7 bases from V and 3 from J, leaving 19 bases between them. CDR3 bases: TGTGCCAGCACCCCCACAGGAGTGGCAATCAATCAGCCCCAGCATTTT. It encodes CASTPTGVAINQPQHF.

The chain recombines TRBV28 with TRBJ1-3; D gene ambiguous. Trimming stripped 8 bases from V and 4 bases from J, with 6 bases between. Germline CDR1 MDHEN, CDR2 SYDVKM. The CDR3 has 11 residues. CDR3 sequence reads: CASAGGNTIYF. CDR3 bases: TGTGCCAGCGCGGGGGGAAACACCATATATTTT.

This clonotype occurred a few times. The gene calls are TRBV7-9 and TRBJ2-7; 7 nucleotides agree with TRBD1. Looked up from germline, CDR1 is SEHNR and CDR2 is FQNEAQ (reference sequence). J was trimmed by 2 bases and V by 5 bases; bases with no gene match: 3. The CDR3 totals 13 residues. CDR3 DNA sequence: TGTGCCAGCAGCCGACAGGGTACCTACGAGCAGTACTTC. This codes for CASSRQGTYEQYF.

The V gene is TRBV11-2, the J gene TRBJ1-1; 8 bases agree with TRBD1. This CDR3 is built from 14 residues. The ends lost 6 bases at V and 0 bases at J; junction bases unmatched: 3. Germline V gives CDR1 SGHAT, CDR2 FQNNGV. Here the CDR3 reads CASSSGGLNTEAFF. The DNA of the CDR3 is TGTGCCAGCAGTTCAGGGGGCTTGAACACTGAAGCTTTCTTT.

The chain has TRBV5-6 and TRBJ2-1, with TRBD2 matching 7 bases. The CDR3 sequence is 16 residues long. In germline, CDR1 is SGHDT, CDR2 YYEEEE. The V segment lost 0 bases and the J segment 7 bases; nucleotides outside the gene matches: 10. The CDR3 region has the DNA TGTGCCAGCAGCTTGGCCAATCGGGAGGTTCGGAATGAGCAGTTCTTC. Translating gives CASSLANREVRNEQFF.

The sample holds many counts of this clonotype. The V call is TRBV10-3, the J call TRBJ2-7, with a possible D match to TRBD1 (5 bases). CDR3 length: 14 residues. Trimming left V 10 bases short and J 4 bases short, with 20 bases between. CDR1 is ENHRY and CDR2 is SYGVKD in the germline V gene. CDR3 sequence reads: CATARAEDIYEQYF. The CDR3 DNA reads as TGTGCCACCGCCCGTGCAGAGGACATTTACGAGCAGTACTTC.

This clonotype occurred many times. The V gene is TRBV12-3 or TRBV12-4, the J gene TRBJ2-2; D is uncertain. Deletions cut 1 base from V and 6 bases from J, with 9 bases between. CDR3 size: 14 residues. CDR3 amino acids: CASSLVLKSGELFF. The CDR3 DNA sequence: TGTGCCAGCAGTTTAGTACTTAAATCCGGGGAGCTGTTTTTT.

This clonotype was observed a few times. V is TRBV12-3 or TRBV12-4 and J is TRBJ2-5, with D perhaps being TRBD1 or TRBD2 (6 bases each). Trimming removed 3 bases from V and 5 bases from J, with 13 bases in between. The CDR3 runs 14 residues. CDR3 coding DNA: TGTGCCAGCAGTTTCTCCGGGGGCGGGGAGACCCAGTACTTC. Translating gives CASSFSGGGETQYF.

This clonotype has only a few counts. V usage is TRBV5-1 and J usage is TRBJ1-1, with D maybe TRBD1 (5 bases). CDR1 and CDR2 (germline): SGHRS, YFSETQ. The CDR3 covers 14 residues. The V gene lost 3 bases and the J gene lost 2 bases, with 11 bases spanning the gap. As DNA, the CDR3 is TGCGCCAGCAGCTCTCTGGGGGGAAACACTGAAGCTTTCTTT. Its translation is CASSSLGGNTEAFF.

This sequence joins TRBV28 and TRBJ2-7; 7 bases agree with TRBD1. Germline CDR1 MDHEN, CDR2 SYDVKM. This CDR3 is 16 amino acids long. The trim removed 8 bases at V and 3 bases at J, leaving 16 bases unmatched. CDR3 nucleotide sequence: TGTGCCAGCGGATTGATTGCAGGGGGTCTGTTCTACGAGCAGTACTTC. As protein: CASGLIAGGLFYEQYF.

CDR3 sequence (DNA): TGTGCCACCAGTGATATGGTTACGCAGTATTTT. Amino acids: CATSDMVTQYF. This chain connects TRBV24-1 to TRBJ2-3; D call uncertain. CDR1 KGHDR and CDR2 SFDVKD come from the germline V gene. V was pared by 3 bases and J by 8 bases, with 5 bases between. The CDR3 has 11 residues.

The DNA of the CDR3 is TGCGCCAGCAGCCTGCAAGGGGGCACCTCCTACAATGAGCAGTTCTTC. As protein: CASSLQGGTSYNEQFF. The chain has TRBV4-1 and TRBJ2-1, with 7 bases fitting TRBD1. The V segment lost 4 bases and the J segment 0 bases; nucleotides outside the gene matches: 6. The CDR3 length is 16 residues. CDR1 and CDR2 from the germline V gene are MGHRA and YSYEKL.

This chain connects TRBV12-3 or TRBV12-4 to TRBJ2-6; TRBD1 might be the D (6 bases). V lost 10 bases to trimming and J lost 2 bases, with 15 bases between them. CDR3 length: 15 amino acids. As DNA, the CDR3 is TGTGCCATCTCGGGTGCAGGGGCTGGGGCCAACGTCCTGACTTTC. It specifies CAISGAGAGANVLTF.

This clonotype appeared a few times. The V call is TRBV20-1, the J call TRBJ2-1; no reliable D call. V gave up 2 bases and J gave up 6 bases, with 11 bases separating them. Germline CDR1 DFQATT, CDR2 SNEGSKA (reference sequence). The CDR3 runs 13 residues. The DNA of the CDR3 is TGCAGTGCTAGACCCGACTCTCCCAATGAGCAGTTCTTC. Translated, it gives CSARPDSPNEQFF.

V usage is TRBV18 and J usage is TRBJ1-5; 8 bases fit TRBD1. J lost 5 bases, V lost 1 base, and 1 base had no gene match. This CDR3 is 14 amino acids long. CDR1 is KGHSH, CDR2 LQKENI, per germline. The CDR3, as DNA: TGTGCCAGCTCACCACGGACAGGGTATCAGCCCCAGCATTTT. Translating gives CASSPRTGYQPQHF. Full variable domain (missing parts from reference TRBV18 and TRBJ1-5): NAGVMQNPRHLVRRRGQEARLRCSPMKGHSHVYWYRQLPEEGLKFMVYLQKENIIDESGMPKERFSAEFPKEGPSILRIQQVVRGDSAAYFCASSPRTGYQPQHFGDGTRLSIL.

This sequence joins TRBV11-2 and TRBJ2-1; D may be TRBD2 (6 bases). The V gene lost 8 bases and the J gene lost 3 bases, with 32 bases spanning the gap. Germline-derived CDR1 and CDR2 are SGHAT and FQNNGV. This CDR3 is 20 amino acids long. The chain's CDR3 is CASGLRTRDSNPTIYNEQFF. In DNA, the CDR3 is TGTGCCAGCGGCCTTCGGACCCGGGACTCAAATCCAACAATCTACAATGAGCAGTTCTTC. The variable domain in full, completed from reference TRBV11-2 and TRBJ2-1, reads EAGVAQSPRYKIIEKRQSVAFWCNPISGHATLYWYQQILGQGPKLLIQFQNNGVVDDSQLPKDRFSAERLKGVDSTLKIQPAKLEDSAVYLCASGLRTRDSNPTIYNEQFFGPGTRLTVL.

This clonotype was observed a handful of times. This sequence joins TRBV7-2 and TRBJ2-2; the D is unclear. Germline CDR1 is SGHTA and CDR2 is FQGNSA. Trimming took off 4 bases at V and 1 base at J, with 4 bases between the two ends. This CDR3 is 13 amino acids long. CDR3 sequence (DNA): TGTGCCAGCAGCTGGAAGAACACCGGGGAGCTGTTTTTT. Residues: CASSWKNTGELFF.

This clonotype was picked up a small number of times. V is TRBV12-3 or TRBV12-4 and J is TRBJ2-5; 7 positions match TRBD1. V shed 5 bases, J shed 8 bases, and the junction held 14 bases outside the gene matches. This CDR3 has 15 residues. CDR3 in amino acids: CASSPRRGSSGTQYF. The CDR3 DNA is TGTGCCAGCAGTCCTCGCAGGGGGTCCTCAGGTACCCAGTACTTC.

The DNA for the CDR3 is TGCAGTGCTAGAGGTGGGACAGAGAACTATGGCTACACCTTC. Residues: CSARGGTENYGYTF. V and J are TRBV20-1 and TRBJ1-2, with 7 bases fitting TRBD1. The V segment lost 1 base and the J segment 2 bases; nucleotides outside the gene matches: 4. The germline V gene encodes CDR1 DFQATT and CDR2 SNEGSKA (reference sequence). This CDR3 contains 14 residues.